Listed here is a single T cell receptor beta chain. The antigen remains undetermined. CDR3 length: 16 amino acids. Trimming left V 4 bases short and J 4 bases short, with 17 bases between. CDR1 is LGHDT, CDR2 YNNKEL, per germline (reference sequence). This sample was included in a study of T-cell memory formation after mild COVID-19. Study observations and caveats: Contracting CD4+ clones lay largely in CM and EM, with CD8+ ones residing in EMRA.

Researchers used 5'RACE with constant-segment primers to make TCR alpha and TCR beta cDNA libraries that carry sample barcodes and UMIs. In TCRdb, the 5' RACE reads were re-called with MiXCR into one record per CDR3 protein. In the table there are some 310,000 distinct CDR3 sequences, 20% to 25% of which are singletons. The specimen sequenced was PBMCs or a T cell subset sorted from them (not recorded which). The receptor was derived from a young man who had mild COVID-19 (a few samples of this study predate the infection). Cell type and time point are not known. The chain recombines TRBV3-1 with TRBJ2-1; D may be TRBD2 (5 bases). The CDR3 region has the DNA TGTGCCAGCAGCCCTACCCGGGGTTCTTTATACAATGAGCAGTTCTTC. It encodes CASSPTRGSLYNEQFF.